This is a list of T cell receptor beta chains from one sample in a study of cytotoxic CD8 clonotypes in ibrutinib-treated CLL. Produced via immunoSEQ multiplex PCR; TCRdb's table is partial and in-frame only. The repertoire holds approximately 67,000 clones, with more than 70% as singletons. The sample was PBMCs, taken at disease progression, from a patient treated with ibrutinib. All receptors come from a human donor with chronic lymphocytic leukemia. Each CDR3 is given with its conserved first and last residue. A D gene is named only where the DNA matches it firmly. Some rows have no size entry. The others give once, few or many, or a class for an expanded clone.

j_call,v_call,clone_size,d_call,cdr3_aa,cdr3_nt
TRBJ2-2,TRBV13,NA,NA,CASSLGYNTGELFF,TGTGCCAGCAGCTTAGGCTACAACACCGGGGAGCTGTTTTTT
TRBJ2-7,TRBV7-2,NA,NA,CASSYQEEGEQYF,TGTGCCAGCAGCTACCAAGAAGAGGGCGAGCAGTACTTC
TRBJ1-2,TRBV4-1,once,NA,CASRQTGSYGYTF,TGCGCCAGCAGGCAAACAGGATCATATGGCTACACCTTC
TRBJ1-6,TRBV18,once,TRBD1,CASSPDRGPTYNSPLHF,TGTGCCAGCTCACCAGACAGGGGGCCGACCTATAATTCACCCCTCCACTTT
TRBJ2-3,TRBV5-1,NA,TRBD2,CASSLVGGSMTDTQYF,TGCGCCAGCAGCTTGGTAGGCGGGAGTATGACAGATACGCAGTATTTT
TRBJ1-4,TRBV5-1,NA,NA,CASSLGAAQEKLFF,TGCGCCAGCAGCTTGGGTGCCGCACAGGAAAAACTGTTTTTT
TRBJ2-3,TRBV30,NA,NA,CAWSEAGTDTQYF,TGTGCCTGGAGTGAAGCAGGCACAGATACGCAGTATTTT
TRBJ2-3,TRBV30,NA,TRBD1,CAWSVLTGDTDTQYF,TGTGCCTGGAGTGTTTTGACAGGGGACACAGATACGCAGTATTTT
TRBJ1-2,TRBV25-1,NA,NA,CASTEGGGYTF,TGTGCCAGCACTGAAGGGGGAGGCTACACCTTC
TRBJ1-2,TRBV5-1,once,NA,CASSLLNGGYTF,TGCGCCAGCAGCTTGTTGAACGGGGGCTACACCTTC
TRBJ1-3,TRBV6-5,NA,NA,CASSSEGIGNTIYF,TGTGCCAGCAGCTCCGAGGGAATTGGAAACACCATATATTTT
TRBJ2-7,TRBV10-1,NA,NA,CASSEGSGYEQYF,TGCGCCAGCAGTGAAGGGTCAGGATACGAGCAGTACTTC
TRBJ2-7,TRBV25-1,NA,NA,CASSEYWREFLHEQYF,TGTGCCAGCAGTGAATATTGGAGGGAGTTCCTCCACGAGCAGTACTTC
TRBJ2-7,TRBV2,many,TRBD1,CASSNRGTYEQYF,TGTGCCAGCAGTAACAGGGGGACCTACGAGCAGTACTTC
TRBJ2-1,TRBV15,NA,NA,CATSRGRDYNEQFF,TGTGCCACCAGCAGAGGGAGGGACTACAATGAGCAGTTCTTC
TRBJ1-5,TRBV15,NA,NA,CATSRVRGMSNQPQHF,TGTGCCACCAGCAGAGTCAGGGGCATGAGCAATCAGCCCCAGCATTTT
TRBJ1-4,TRBV29-1,NA,NA,CSVGPSTINEKLFF,TGCAGCGTTGGGCCCAGCACGATTAATGAAAAACTGTTTTTT
TRBJ1-2,TRBV28,NA,NA,CASSSPPLEGYTF,TGTGCCAGCAGCTCGCCCCCTCTGGAGGGCTACACCTTC
TRBJ1-5,TRBV30,NA,NA,CAWSLQGNQPQHF,TGTGCCTGGAGTTTGCAGGGGAATCAGCCCCAGCATTTT
TRBJ1-1,TRBV29-1,NA,TRBD1,CSVLDRANTEAFF,TGCAGCGTCCTCGACAGGGCGAACACTGAAGCTTTCTTT
TRBJ1-1,TRBV7-9,NA,NA,CASSVMGGFGEAFF,TGTGCCAGCAGCGTCATGGGGGGGTTCGGCGAAGCTTTCTTT
TRBJ1-1,TRBV7-9,few,NA,CASSLRQGMNTEAFF,TGTGCCAGCAGCTTAAGGCAGGGGATGAACACTGAAGCTTTCTTT
TRBJ2-7,TRBV6-1,NA,NA,CASSEGLLYEQYF,TGTGCCAGCAGTGAAGGGCTGCTCTACGAGCAGTACTTC
TRBJ2-7,TRBV11-3,once,NA,CASSTGRAGRSEQYF,TGTGCCAGCAGCACGGGCCGCGCCGGGCGTTCCGAGCAGTACTTC
TRBJ1-1,TRBV10-1,NA,NA,CASSGDTTEAFF,TGCGCCAGCAGTGGGGACACCACCGAAGCTTTCTTT
TRBJ2-2,TRBV4-2,few,TRBD2,CASSQGTSGYTGELFF,TGTGCCAGCAGCCAAGGGACTAGCGGTTACACCGGGGAGCTGTTTTTT
TRBJ1-6,TRBV6-5,NA,NA,CASSYRPRAFRSPLHF,TGTGCCAGCAGTTACAGACCTAGGGCATTTCGATCACCCCTCCACTTT